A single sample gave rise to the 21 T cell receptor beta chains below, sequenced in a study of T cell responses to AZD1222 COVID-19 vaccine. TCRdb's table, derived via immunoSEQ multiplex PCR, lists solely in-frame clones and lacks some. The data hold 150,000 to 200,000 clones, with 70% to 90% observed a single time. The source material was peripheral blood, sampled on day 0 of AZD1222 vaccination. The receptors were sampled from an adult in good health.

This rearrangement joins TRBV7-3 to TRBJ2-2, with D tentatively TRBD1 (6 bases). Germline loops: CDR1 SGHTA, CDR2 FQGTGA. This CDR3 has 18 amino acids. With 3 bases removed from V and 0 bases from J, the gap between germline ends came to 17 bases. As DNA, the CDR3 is TGTGCCAGCAGCTTTAGTCCCGGGGACACCACGAACACCGGGGAGCTGTTTTTT. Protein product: CASSFSPGDTTNTGELFF.

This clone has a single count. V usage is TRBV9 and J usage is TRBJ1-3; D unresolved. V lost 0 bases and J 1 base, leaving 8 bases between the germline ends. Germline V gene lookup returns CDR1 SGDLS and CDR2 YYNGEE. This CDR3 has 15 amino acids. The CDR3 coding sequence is TGTGCCAGCAGCGTAGCCGGGGAATCTGGAAACACCATATATTTT. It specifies CASSVAGESGNTIYF.

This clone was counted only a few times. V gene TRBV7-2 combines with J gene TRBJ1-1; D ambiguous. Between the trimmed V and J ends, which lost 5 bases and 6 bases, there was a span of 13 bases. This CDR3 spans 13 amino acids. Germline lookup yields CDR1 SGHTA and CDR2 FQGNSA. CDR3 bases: TGTGCCAGCAGCCCGAGAGTAGGTGCTGAAGCTTTCTTT. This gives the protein CASSPRVGAEAFF.

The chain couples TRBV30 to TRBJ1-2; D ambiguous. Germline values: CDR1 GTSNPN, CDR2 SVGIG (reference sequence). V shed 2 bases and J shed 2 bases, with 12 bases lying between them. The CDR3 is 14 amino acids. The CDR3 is CAWSPLGLNYGYTF. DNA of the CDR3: TGTGCCTGGAGTCCTCTCGGACTAAACTATGGCTACACCTTC.

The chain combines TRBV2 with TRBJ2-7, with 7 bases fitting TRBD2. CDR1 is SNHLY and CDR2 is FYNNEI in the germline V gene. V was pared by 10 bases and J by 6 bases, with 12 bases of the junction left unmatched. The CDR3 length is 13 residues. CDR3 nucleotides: TGTGCCATCCCGGGGAGGGTCTTAGGCGAGCAGTACTTC. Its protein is CAIPGRVLGEQYF.

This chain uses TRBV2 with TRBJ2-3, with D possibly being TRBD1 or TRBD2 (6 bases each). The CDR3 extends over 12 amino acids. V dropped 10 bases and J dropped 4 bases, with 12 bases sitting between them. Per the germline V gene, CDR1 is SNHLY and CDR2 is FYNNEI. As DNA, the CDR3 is TGTGCCACCTCAAGGGGGGCAGATACGCAGTATTTT. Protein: CATSRGADTQYF.

The CDR3 spells CAISEQRTGTDTQYF. The CDR3 DNA reads as TGTGCCATCAGTGAACAACGGACAGGGACGGATACGCAGTATTTT. This chain joins TRBV10-3 and TRBJ2-3, with 8 bases identical to TRBD1. The CDR3 has 15 amino acids. Germline loops: CDR1 ENHRY, CDR2 SYGVKD. With 3 bases clipped from V and 6 bases from J, the junction kept 8 bases outside the gene matches.

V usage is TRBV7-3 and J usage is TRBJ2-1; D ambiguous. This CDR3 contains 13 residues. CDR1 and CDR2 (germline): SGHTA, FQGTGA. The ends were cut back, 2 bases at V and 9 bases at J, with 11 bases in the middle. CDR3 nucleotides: TGTGCCAGCAGCTTATCGGCCGGTGGTGAGCAGTTCTTC. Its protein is CASSLSAGGEQFF.

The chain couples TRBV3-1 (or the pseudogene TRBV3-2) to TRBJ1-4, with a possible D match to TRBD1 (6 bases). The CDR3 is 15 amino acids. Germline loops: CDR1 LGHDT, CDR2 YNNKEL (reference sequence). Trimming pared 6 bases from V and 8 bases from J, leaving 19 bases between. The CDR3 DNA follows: TGTGCCAGCAGTAGCTCGGGGGCGGTCGACGAAAAACTGTTTTTT. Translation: CASSSSGAVDEKLFF.

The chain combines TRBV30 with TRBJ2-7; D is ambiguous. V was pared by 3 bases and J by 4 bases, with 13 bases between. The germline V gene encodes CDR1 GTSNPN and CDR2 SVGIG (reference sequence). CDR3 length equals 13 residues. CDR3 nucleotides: TGTGCCTGGAGAGGCAGGCGACATTACGAGCAGTACTTC. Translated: CAWRGRRHYEQYF.

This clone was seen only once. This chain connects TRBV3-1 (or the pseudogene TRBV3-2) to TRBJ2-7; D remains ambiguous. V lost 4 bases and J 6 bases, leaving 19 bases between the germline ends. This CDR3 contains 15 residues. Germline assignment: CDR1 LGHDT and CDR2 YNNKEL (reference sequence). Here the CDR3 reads CASSPRAQTFGEQYF. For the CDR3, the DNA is TGTGCCAGCAGCCCCCGGGCCCAGACTTTTGGCGAGCAGTACTTC.

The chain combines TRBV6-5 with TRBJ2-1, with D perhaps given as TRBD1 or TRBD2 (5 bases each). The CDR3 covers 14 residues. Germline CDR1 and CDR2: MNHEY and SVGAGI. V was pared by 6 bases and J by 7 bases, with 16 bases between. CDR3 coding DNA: TGTGCCAGCAGACGAGGGGCGTGGGTTAATGAGCAGTTCTTC. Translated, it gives CASRRGAWVNEQFF.

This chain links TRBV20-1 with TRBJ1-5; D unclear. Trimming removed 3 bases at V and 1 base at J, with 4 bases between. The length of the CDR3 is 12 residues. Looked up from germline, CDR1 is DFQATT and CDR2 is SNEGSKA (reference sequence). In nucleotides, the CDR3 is TGCAGTGCTAGTTACAGCAATCAGCCCCAGCATTTT. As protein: CSASYSNQPQHF.

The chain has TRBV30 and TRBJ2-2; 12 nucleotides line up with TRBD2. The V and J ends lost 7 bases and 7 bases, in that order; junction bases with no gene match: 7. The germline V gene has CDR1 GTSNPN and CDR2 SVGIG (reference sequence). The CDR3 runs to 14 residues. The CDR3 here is CAYPLAGGGGELFF. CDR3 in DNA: TGTGCCTACCCGCTAGCGGGGGGGGGCGGGGAGCTGTTTTTT.

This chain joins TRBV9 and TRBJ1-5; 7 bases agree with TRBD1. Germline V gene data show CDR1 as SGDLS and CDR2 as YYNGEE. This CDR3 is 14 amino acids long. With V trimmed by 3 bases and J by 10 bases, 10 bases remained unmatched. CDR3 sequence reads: CASSAYDRVEPQHF. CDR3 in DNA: TGTGCCAGCAGCGCTTACGACAGGGTAGAACCCCAGCATTTT.

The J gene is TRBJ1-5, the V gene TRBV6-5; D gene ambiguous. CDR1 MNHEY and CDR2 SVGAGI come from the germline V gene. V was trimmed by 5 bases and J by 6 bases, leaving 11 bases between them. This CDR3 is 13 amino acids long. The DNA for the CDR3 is TGTGCCAGCAGTCAGGCGCTTGGTCAGCCCCAGCATTTT. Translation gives CASSQALGQPQHF.

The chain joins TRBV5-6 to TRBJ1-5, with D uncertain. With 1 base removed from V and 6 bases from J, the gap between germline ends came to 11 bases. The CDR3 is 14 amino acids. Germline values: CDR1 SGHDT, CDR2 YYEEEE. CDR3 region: CASSLNGWGQPQHF. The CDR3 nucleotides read TGTGCCAGCAGCTTGAACGGTTGGGGTCAGCCCCAGCATTTT.

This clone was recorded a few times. CDR3 amino acids: CASISDSNQPQHF. CDR3 bases: TGTGCCAGCATTTCAGATAGCAATCAGCCCCAGCATTTT. The chain combines TRBV6-5 with TRBJ1-5; D gene unclear. Per germline, CDR1 MNHEY and CDR2 SVGAGI. Trimming left V 7 bases short and J 0 bases short, with 7 bases between. The CDR3 is 13 amino acids.

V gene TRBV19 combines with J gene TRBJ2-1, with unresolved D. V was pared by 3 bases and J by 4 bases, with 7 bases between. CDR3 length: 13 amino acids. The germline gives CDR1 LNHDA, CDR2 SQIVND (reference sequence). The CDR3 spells CASSITLYNEQFF. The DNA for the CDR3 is TGTGCCAGTAGTATTACACTATACAATGAGCAGTTCTTC.

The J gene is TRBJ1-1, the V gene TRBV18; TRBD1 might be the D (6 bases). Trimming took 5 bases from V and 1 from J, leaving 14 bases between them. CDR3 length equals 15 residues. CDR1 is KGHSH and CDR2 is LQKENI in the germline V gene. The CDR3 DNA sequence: TGTGCCAGCTCATCGATTTCGGACAGGAACACTGAAGCTTTCTTT. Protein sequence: CASSSISDRNTEAFF.

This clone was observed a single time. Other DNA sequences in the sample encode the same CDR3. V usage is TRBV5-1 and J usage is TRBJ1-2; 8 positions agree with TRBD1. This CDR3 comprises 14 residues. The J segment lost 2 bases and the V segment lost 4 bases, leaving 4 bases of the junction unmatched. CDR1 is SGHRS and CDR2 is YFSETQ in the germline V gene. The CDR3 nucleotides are TGCGCCAGCAGCCCCGGGACAGGAAACTATGGCTACACCTTC. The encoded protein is CASSPGTGNYGYTF. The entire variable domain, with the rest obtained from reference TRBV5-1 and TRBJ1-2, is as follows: KAGVTQTPRYLIKTRGQQVTLSCSPISGHRSVSWYQQTPGQGLQFLFEYFSETQRNKGNFPGRFSGRQFSNSRSEMNVSTLELGDSALYLCASSPGTGNYGYTFGSGTRLTVV.